This T cell receptor (beta chain) was captured in a study of beta chain features in type 1 diabetes. Study-level information: Age, gender and cell yields were alike across patients and healthy donors.

Cell sorting via CD45RO/CCR7/CD25/CD127/CD95/CD27 was performed to obtain CD4+ naive, central memory, regulatory and stem cell-like memory cells. The V and J ends lost 5 bases and 1 base, in that order; junction bases with no gene match: 6. This CDR3 spans 15 amino acids. The germline gives CDR1 SNHLY, CDR2 FYNNEI. Notes on the study in general: All four CD4+ subsets from Type 1 diabetes patients carried moderately but significantly shorter TCRB CDR3s. VDJ junctions from type 1 diabetes patients carried fewer insertions and larger deletions.

Expressed TCRB transcripts were sequenced because the entire RNA isolate underwent reverse transcription. Only in-frame clones appear in the TCRdb table, and some are missing; sequencing was by immunoSEQ multiplex PCR. The data contain about 640,000 clones, around 12% of them seen just once; the ten biggest clones take up more than 0.1%. Details on this clone: Antigen specificity is unknown.

V and J are TRBV2 and TRBJ1-1, with 8 bases lining up with TRBD1. The receptor comes from a man aged 25-45 years with type 1 diabetes. Sequenced sample: naive CD4+ T cells from blood. The DNA of the CDR3 is TGTGCCAGCAGTTGGACAGGGTACAAGAACACTGAAGCTTTCTTT. Protein sequence: CASSWTGYKNTEAFF.